This TCR beta chain was captured by sequencing in a study of cytotoxic CD8 clonotypes in ibrutinib-treated CLL. Genomic DNA in an amount of around 1.8 micrograms was extracted from cryopreserved PBMCs and used for the preparation of TCR beta libraries. The table came from immunoSEQ multiplex PCR; TCRdb's copy has only in-frame clones and leaves some out. This table holds tens of thousands of clones, 76% found once. This clone was counted a few times. Its target is not known. Whole-study findings and limits: Clonality went up at ibrutinib response and then declined back toward baseline at progression. Sustained-remission and progressing patients were not sampled at matched times.

The length of the CDR3 is 15 residues. Germline V gene data show CDR1 as LGHNA and CDR2 as YSLEER. V lost 1 base and J 1 base, leaving 11 bases between the germline ends. The genes are TRBV4-3 and TRBJ2-7; either TRBD1 or TRBD2 may fit D (5 bases each). The source is a human donor with chronic lymphocytic leukemia. The sequencing used PBMCs, collected after 36 months of ibrutinib treatment. DNA of the CDR3: TGCGCCAGCAGCCAAGGTTGGGGGAATTCCTACGAGCAGTACTTC. It yields the protein CASSQGWGNSYEQYF.